The clone carrying this T cell receptor beta chain was detected many times. What it binds is unknown. V lost 0 bases, J lost 4 bases, and 8 bases lay in between. The germline V gene has CDR1 SGDLS and CDR2 YYNGEE. The CDR3 is 13 residues long. Quantitative 5'-RACE with molecular barcodes generated TCR beta libraries. TCRdb used MiXCR to reprocess the 5' RACE reads, holding one entry per CDR3 protein. The sample records about 200,000 distinct CDR3 sequences, about 7% being singletons. This record belongs to a study of CD8 T cells in ankylosing spondylitis. Regarding the study as a whole: What appeared characteristic of ankylosing spondylitis blood was a TCR beta motif of 7 or 8 highly homologous variants.

Sequenced material: blood, either unsorted or a sorted T cell fraction (not recorded which). The chain couples TRBV9 to TRBJ2-7; perhaps TRBD1 as D (5 bases). This sequence was found in a male donor with ankylosing spondylitis. CDR3 amino acids: CASSVDQGYEQYF. The CDR3 coding sequence is TGTGCCAGCAGCGTAGACCAGGGTTACGAGCAGTACTTC.